One and the same sample provided the 29 T cell receptor beta chains below, sequenced in a study of blood T cell repertoires in COVID-19. Repertoires were generated with immunoSEQ multiplex PCR, while TCRdb's copy carries only in-frame clones and drops some. The table has tens of thousands of clones, roughly 80% seen once; the top ten hold roughly an eighth. Source material: peripheral blood. The receptors here all came from a woman of 80 years or more with acute or convalescent COVID-19.

This clone was seen a handful of times. The sample contains more than one DNA sequence encoding this CDR3. The rearrangement links TRBV6-5 to TRBJ2-2; D is uncertain. The CDR3 has 13 residues. Deletions cut 4 bases from V and 9 bases from J, with 12 bases between. Germline CDR1 is MNHEY and CDR2 is SVGAGI. The CDR3: CASSLVFRRELFF. The DNA for the CDR3 is TGTGCCAGCAGTTTAGTCTTCAGGAGGGAGCTGTTTTTT.

V usage is TRBV24-1 and J usage is TRBJ1-2; D call uncertain. Germline V lookup: CDR1 KGHDR, CDR2 SFDVKD. V lost 6 bases, J lost 4 bases, and 14 bases lay in between. This CDR3 spans 14 amino acids. CDR3 nucleotide sequence: TGTGCCACCAGTTGGACTACATCCTTCTATGGCTACACCTTC. Amino acids: CATSWTTSFYGYTF.

This clone was found a few times. This rearrangement joins TRBV25-1 to TRBJ2-7, with TRBD1 identical over 8 bases. With 3 bases clipped from V and 6 bases from J, the junction kept 10 bases outside the gene matches. This CDR3 contains 15 residues. Germline V gene sequence: CDR1 MGHDK, CDR2 SYGVNS. CDR3 nucleotide sequence: TGTGCCAGCAGTGAGCAGGGGGCGCGGGTCGGCGAGCAGTACTTC. It is translated as CASSEQGARVGEQYF.

In its sample, this clone was seen a few times. The rearrangement joins TRBV18 to TRBJ2-1; TRBD2 aligns across 10 bases. This CDR3 is 17 amino acids long. CDR1 is KGHSH, CDR2 LQKENI, per germline. The J segment lost 4 bases and the V segment lost 8 bases, leaving 14 bases of the junction unmatched. As DNA, the CDR3 is TGTGCCAGCCGCCCCAACATAGCGGGAGGTCAGTACAATGAGCAGTTCTTC. Its protein is CASRPNIAGGQYNEQFF.

The DNA for the CDR3 is TGTGCCAGCAGCCAAAGGGGGTATACGCAGTATTTT. Its protein is CASSQRGYTQYF. The chain uses TRBV9 and TRBJ2-3; D is possibly TRBD1 (6 bases). CDR1 is SGDLS and CDR2 is YYNGEE in the germline V gene. The V and J ends lost 4 bases and 7 bases respectively, with 10 bases between them. This CDR3 comprises 12 residues.

For the CDR3, the DNA is TGTGCCAGCAGCCCTACGAGTAGTGAGCCCCAGCATTTT. Amino acids: CASSPTSSEPQHF. This rearrangement joins TRBV7-9 to TRBJ1-5; D unclear. Germline loops: CDR1 SEHNR, CDR2 FQNEAQ (reference sequence). CDR3 length equals 13 residues. The V and J ends lost 5 bases and 8 bases respectively, with 13 bases between them.

The chain couples TRBV5-1 to TRBJ1-3; TRBD1 is a possible D gene (6 bases). The CDR3 extends over 15 amino acids. Germline CDR1 reads SGHRS; CDR2 reads YFSETQ. The V and J ends lost 5 bases and 0 bases respectively, with 12 bases between them. The CDR3: CASRTGQISGNTIYF. In nucleotides, the CDR3 is TGCGCCAGCAGAACAGGACAGATCTCTGGAAACACCATATATTTT.

The chain joins TRBV4-1 to TRBJ1-4; a weak D match, TRBD1 (5 bases). The CDR3 runs to 16 residues. Germline CDR1 is MGHRA and CDR2 is YSYEKL. Trimming removed 1 base at V and 3 bases at J, with 12 bases between. CDR3 loop: CASSQGRVIANEKLFF. Here the CDR3 DNA reads TGCGCCAGCAGCCAAGGCAGGGTAATCGCTAATGAAAAACTGTTTTTT.

V is TRBV4-2 and J is TRBJ2-3; D is unresolved. There are 17 residues in the CDR3. Germline V lookup: CDR1 LGHNA, CDR2 YNFKEQ. Deletions cut 0 bases from V and 2 bases from J, with 15 bases between. The CDR3 reads CASSQERTRVDTDTQYF. The CDR3 DNA follows: TGTGCCAGCAGCCAAGAAAGAACGAGAGTTGACACAGATACGCAGTATTTT.

J is TRBJ1-2 and V is TRBV19; D uncertain. The CDR3 runs 15 residues. The germline CDR1 and CDR2 sequences are LNHDA and SQIVND (reference sequence). The V and J ends lost 5 bases and 2 bases respectively, with 15 bases between them. CDR3 in amino acids: CASSDGSKRNYGYTF. The CDR3 nucleotides read TGTGCCAGTAGTGACGGGTCAAAAAGGAACTATGGCTACACCTTC.

This clone turned up a few times. This chain uses TRBV6-5 with TRBJ2-2; TRBD1 aligns across 7 bases. CDR3 length equals 12 residues. The germline gives CDR1 MNHEY, CDR2 SVGAGI. V shed 7 bases and J 5 bases; nucleotides not matched to a gene: 1. CDR3 protein: CASTRGTGELFF. The CDR3 DNA follows: TGTGCCAGCACCAGGGGGACCGGGGAGCTGTTTTTT.

The chain uses TRBV28 and TRBJ2-7; D may be TRBD1 (6 bases). Per germline, CDR1 MDHEN and CDR2 SYDVKM. CDR3 size: 16 residues. Trimming removed 2 bases at V and 6 bases at J, with 20 bases between. CDR3 residues: CASSLVQGPISSEQYF. The CDR3 DNA sequence: TGTGCCAGCAGTTTAGTACAGGGTCCGATATCGAGCGAGCAGTACTTC.

The gene calls are TRBV27 and TRBJ1-5, with D possibly matching TRBD1 (5 bases). Looked up from germline, CDR1 is MNHEY and CDR2 is SMNVEV (reference sequence). Trimming removed 7 bases at V and 8 bases at J, with 18 bases between. CDR3 length: 14 amino acids. The CDR3 sequence: CASTAGTGREPQHF. The CDR3 DNA sequence: TGTGCCAGCACCGCGGGGACCGGGCGTGAGCCCCAGCATTTT.

This clone turned up a few times. CDR3 amino acids: CASTENIGRDEQFF. CDR3 DNA sequence: TGTGCCAGCACCGAGAATATCGGGAGGGATGAGCAGTTCTTC. The chain couples TRBV6-6 to TRBJ2-1; 8 nucleotides align to TRBD2. With 7 bases clipped from V and 8 bases from J, the junction kept 10 bases outside the gene matches. CDR1 and CDR2 from the germline V gene are MNHNY and SVGAGI (reference sequence). The CDR3 is made up of 14 amino acids.

DNA of the CDR3: TGTGCCACCAGCAGAGAGGCAGGCGCTAACTATGGCTACACCTTC. Translated, it gives CATSREAGANYGYTF. The chain joins TRBV15 to TRBJ1-2; D remains ambiguous. There are 15 residues in the CDR3. Trimming took off 0 bases at V and 0 bases at J, with 8 bases between the two ends. Germline CDR1 and CDR2: LNHNV and YYDKDF (reference sequence). Looking up the rest from reference TRBV15 and TRBJ1-2 gives the full variable domain: DAMVIQNPRYQVTQFGKPVTLSCSQTLNHNVMYWYQQKSSQAPKLLFHYYDKDFNNEADTPDNFQSRRPNTSFCFLDIRSPGLGDTAMYLCATSREAGANYGYTFGSGTRLTVV.

This chain uses TRBV6-4 with TRBJ1-1; 10 bases map to TRBD1. Germline values: CDR1 MRHNA, CDR2 SNTAGT. The length of the CDR3 is 16 residues. V dropped 6 bases and J dropped 4; count of bases not matched to a gene: 11. The CDR3 DNA sequence: TGTGCCAGCAGATCCCTAGGGACAGGGGATTTCACTGAAGCTTTCTTT. Translated, it gives CASRSLGTGDFTEAFF.

This clone was found a few times. This chain links TRBV11-1 with TRBJ1-1, with D uncertain. The ends were cut back, 2 bases at V and 0 bases at J, with 13 bases in the middle. The germline gives CDR1 SGHAT, CDR2 FQDESV (reference sequence). The CDR3 is 16 amino acids. CDR3 bases: TGTGCCAGCAGCTTATCCGGCGCAGGCATGAACACTGAAGCTTTCTTT. Its translation: CASSLSGAGMNTEAFF.

This chain links TRBV14 with TRBJ2-5, with D perhaps matching TRBD1 (5 bases). CDR3 length: 15 residues. The germline V and J ends were trimmed by 4 bases and 1 base, with 13 bases remaining between them. Germline CDR1 SGHDN, CDR2 FVKESK. The CDR3 sequence is CASSPAAGIQETQYF. CDR3 in DNA: TGTGCCAGCAGCCCTGCCGCAGGGATCCAAGAGACCCAGTACTTC.

This sequence joins TRBV13 and TRBJ1-2; tentatively, D is TRBD1 (6 bases). The germline CDR1 and CDR2 sequences are PRHDT and FYEKMQ (reference sequence). The length of the CDR3 is 17 residues. V dropped 2 bases and J dropped 1 base, with 17 bases sitting between them. This CDR3 is CASSLTDRREGNYGYTF. CDR3 nucleotides: TGTGCCAGCAGCTTAACTGACAGGCGAGAGGGTAACTATGGCTACACCTTC. The entire variable domain, with the rest obtained from reference TRBV13 and TRBJ1-2, is as follows: AAGVIQSPRHLIKEKRETATLKCYPIPRHDTVYWYQQGPGQDPQFLISFYEKMQSDKGSIPDRFSAQQFSDYHSELNMSSLELGDSALYFCASSLTDRREGNYGYTFGSGTRLTVV.

This chain connects TRBV28 to TRBJ2-7; 10 bases fit TRBD1. V gave up 3 bases and J gave up 5 bases; unmatched junction bases: 4. Germline CDR1 and CDR2: MDHEN and SYDVKM. The CDR3 sequence is 14 residues long. This CDR3 is CASSFPGQGDEQYF. As DNA, the CDR3 is TGTGCCAGCAGTTTCCCCGGACAGGGGGACGAGCAGTACTTC.

This clone has just a few counts. The chain recombines TRBV19 with TRBJ1-1; possible D gene TRBD1, 5 bases. The CDR3 runs 12 residues. Deletions cut 4 bases from V and 4 bases from J, with 7 bases between. Germline CDR1 is LNHDA and CDR2 is SQIVND (reference sequence). The CDR3 coding sequence is TGTGCCAGTAGTACAGGGCTCACTGAAGCTTTCTTT. It specifies CASSTGLTEAFF.

The genes are TRBV7-2 and TRBJ2-5; TRBD2 matches 12 bases. V was pared by 5 bases and J by 4 bases, with 5 bases of the junction left unmatched. Germline lookup yields CDR1 SGHTA and CDR2 FQGNSA. The CDR3 consists of 15 residues. CDR3 loop: CASSPQLAGGETQYF. For the CDR3, the DNA is TGTGCCAGCAGCCCCCAACTAGCGGGGGGAGAGACCCAGTACTTC.

The gene calls are TRBV7-6 and TRBJ2-1; TRBD2 matches 12 bases. Germline trimming cut 2 bases from V and 13 bases from J; bases unmatched to any gene: 12. The CDR3 spans 16 residues. Per germline, CDR1 SGHVS and CDR2 FNYEAQ. As DNA, the CDR3 is TGTGCCAGCAGCTTATACGAGACTAGCGGGAGTAAAAGCCAGTTCTTC. It specifies CASSLYETSGSKSQFF.

This clone was seen more than once but under ten times. This rearrangement joins TRBV2 to TRBJ2-7; D perhaps matches TRBD2 (5 bases). V lost 6 bases and J 4 bases, leaving 13 bases between the germline ends. Per germline, CDR1 SNHLY and CDR2 FYNNEI. This CDR3 spans 13 amino acids. For the CDR3, the DNA is TGTGCCAGCAGGGACTTCGAACCTTACGAGCAGTACTTC. It yields the protein CASRDFEPYEQYF.

The chain carries TRBV14 and TRBJ2-1; 12 bases map to TRBD2. This CDR3 spans 17 amino acids. Germline V gene sequence: CDR1 SGHDN, CDR2 FVKESK. The ends lost 5 bases at V and 6 bases at J; junction bases unmatched: 11. The DNA of the CDR3 is TGTGCCAGCAGCGACAATCTAGCGGGAGGGCCGAGCAATGAGCAGTTCTTC. Amino acids: CASSDNLAGGPSNEQFF.

The chain recombines TRBV12-3 or TRBV12-4 with TRBJ2-2; 7 positions match TRBD2. V shed 8 bases and J 7 bases; nucleotides not matched to a gene: 4. This CDR3 is built from 12 residues. The CDR3 spells CASWGGDGELFF. The CDR3 DNA sequence: TGTGCCAGCTGGGGGGGTGACGGGGAGCTGTTTTTT.

The V and J genes are TRBV28 and TRBJ2-5; D is possibly TRBD2 (6 bases). CDR1 is MDHEN, CDR2 SYDVKM, per germline. This CDR3 region has 15 residues. V lost 7 bases, J lost 2 bases, and 17 bases lay in between. CDR3 in amino acids: CASMRQAGTQETQYF. CDR3 nucleotide sequence: TGTGCCAGCATGAGGCAGGCGGGGACTCAAGAGACCCAGTACTTC.

J is TRBJ2-1 and V is TRBV5-1; 11 bases map to TRBD2. The CDR3 extends over 14 amino acids. With V trimmed by 9 bases and J by 7 bases, 9 bases remained unmatched. The germline gives CDR1 SGHRS, CDR2 YFSETQ. Here the CDR3 reads CATSLAGDSNEQFF. The CDR3 DNA follows: TGCGCCACTTCACTAGCGGGAGATAGTAATGAGCAGTTCTTC.

V is TRBV11-2 and J is TRBJ2-5, with 10 bases identical to TRBD1. Germline CDR1 SGHAT, CDR2 FQNNGV. The CDR3 is 15 residues long. With V trimmed by 4 bases and J by 5 bases, 7 bases remained unmatched. CDR3 bases: TGTGCCAGCAGCTCTACCGGGACAGGGGATGAGACCCAGTACTTC. Encoded protein: CASSSTGTGDETQYF.